The rows below give T cell receptor beta chains drawn from one sample of a study of blood T cell repertoires in COVID-19. Profiled with immunoSEQ multiplex PCR; TCRdb holds only in-frame clones, not every one. The sample lists around 390,000 clones, around nine tenths occurring once. Source material: PBMCs or T cells enriched from blood (not recorded which). The receptors shown here come from a woman aged 45 to 65 who had recovered from COVID-19. CDR3s include the opening cysteine and the closing phenylalanine or tryptophan. D genes are given only for firm matches. Only some rows state a clone size, as once, few, many or a class for expanded clones.

d_gene | j_gene | abundance | v_gene | CDR3aa | CDR3nt
TRBD1 | TRBJ1-2 | NA | TRBV6-5 | CASSYSGDRGRNGYTF | TGTGCCAGCAGTTACTCCGGGGACAGGGGCAGGAATGGCTACACCTTC
TRBD2 | TRBJ2-7 | NA | TRBV7-6 | CASGGVGKQYF | TGTGCCAGCGGGGGGGTTGGGAAGCAGTACTTC
NA | TRBJ1-2 | NA | TRBV4-2 | CATGDGNYGYTF | TGTGCCACCGGAGACGGAAACTATGGCTACACCTTC
NA | TRBJ1-2 | NA | TRBV5-1 | CASSLGPGFIDGYTF | TGCGCCAGCAGCTTGGGTCCGGGGTTTATTGATGGCTACACCTTC
NA | TRBJ2-1 | NA | TRBV29-1 | CSLWHNEQFF | TGCAGCCTGTGGCACAATGAGCAGTTCTTC
NA | TRBJ1-6 | NA | TRBV6-2/TRBV6-3 | CASSYSAGSSPLHF | TGTGCCAGCAGTTACTCGGCAGGGTCTTCACCCCTCCACTTT
TRBD1 | TRBJ1-1 | NA | TRBV29-1 | CSVEVLGDRGNTEAFF | TGCAGCGTTGAAGTCTTGGGGGACAGGGGGAACACTGAAGCTTTCTTT
TRBD2 | TRBJ2-3 | once | TRBV5-1 | CASSSGLAGVYTDTQYF | TGCGCCAGCAGCTCAGGACTAGCGGGGGTATACACAGATACGCAGTATTTT
NA | TRBJ1-1 | NA | TRBV5-1 | CASSDKDLNTEAFF | TGCGCCAGCAGCGATAAGGACTTGAACACTGAAGCTTTCTTT
NA | TRBJ1-2 | NA | TRBV2 | CASNTGGNYGYTF | TGTGCCAGCAATACTGGGGGGAACTATGGCTACACCTTC
NA | TRBJ1-2 | NA | TRBV9 | CASSVRGYGGYTF | TGTGCCAGCAGCGTTAGGGGATATGGTGGCTACACCTTC
NA | TRBJ2-2 | NA | TRBV10-3 | CAITTGPPEGQTGELFF | TGTGCCATCACTACGGGCCCCCCGGAGGGTCAGACCGGGGAGCTGTTTTTT
NA | TRBJ1-1 | few | TRBV20-1 | CSAGSEKAFF | TGCAGTGCCGGGAGCGAGAAAGCTTTCTTT
NA | TRBJ2-7 | NA | TRBV10-3 | CAISEGGRAYEQYF | TGTGCCATCAGTGAGGGGGGCAGAGCCTACGAGCAGTACTTC
NA | TRBJ1-1 | NA | TRBV5-7 | CASSFYQAAFF | TGTGCCAGCAGCTTCTATCAGGCCGCTTTCTTT
TRBD1 | TRBJ1-1 | NA | TRBV7-9 | CASSLYGQGYTEAFF | TGTGCCAGCAGCTTATATGGACAGGGGTACACTGAAGCTTTCTTT
TRBD1 | TRBJ2-3 | NA | TRBV27 | CASSLSTGGARTDTQYF | TGTGCCAGCAGTTTATCGACAGGGGGCGCTCGCACAGATACGCAGTATTTT
NA | TRBJ1-2 | NA | TRBV5-1 | CASSLAPTGQTNYGYTF | TGCGCCAGCAGCTTGGCCCCTACCGGACAGACTAACTATGGCTACACCTTC
NA | TRBJ1-2 | NA | TRBV4-1 | CASSQMGQGTRYGYTF | TGCGCCAGCAGCCAAATGGGTCAGGGAACCCGCTATGGCTACACCTTC
NA | TRBJ2-7 | once | TRBV30 | CAWSIGTANGEQYF | TGTGCCTGGAGTATTGGGACTGCGAACGGCGAGCAGTACTTC
NA | TRBJ2-1 | NA | TRBV7-9 | CASLSDTGFAKEQFF | TGTGCCAGCTTATCCGACACAGGGTTCGCCAAGGAGCAGTTCTTC
NA | TRBJ1-2 | NA | TRBV5-6 | CASSTALPYGYTF | TGTGCCAGCAGCACTGCCTTACCTTATGGCTACACCTTC
TRBD1 | TRBJ2-7 | NA | TRBV6-1 | CASSDRTGAYEQYF | TGTGCCAGCAGTGACCGGACAGGGGCCTACGAGCAGTACTTC
NA | TRBJ1-3 | once | TRBV7-3 | CASSPNPGTRSGNTIYF | TGTGCCAGCAGCCCTAACCCCGGGACACGCTCTGGAAACACCATATATTTT
TRBD2 | TRBJ2-7 | NA | TRBV7-2 | CASSLVPLAGAYEQYF | TGTGCCAGCAGCTTAGTTCCCCTAGCGGGGGCGTACGAGCAGTACTTC
NA | TRBJ1-2 | few | TRBV18 | CASSSSEGAGYTF | TGTGCCAGCTCATCATCGGAGGGTGCTGGCTACACCTTC
NA | TRBJ2-2 | NA | TRBV12-5 | CASASELDWPSGELFF | TGTGCTAGTGCCTCAGAACTAGATTGGCCTTCCGGGGAGCTGTTTTTT
TRBD2 | TRBJ2-2 | NA | TRBV7-2 | CASSLEVLAGGSTGELFF | TGTGCCAGCAGCTTAGAGGTCCTAGCGGGGGGAAGCACCGGGGAGCTGTTTTTT